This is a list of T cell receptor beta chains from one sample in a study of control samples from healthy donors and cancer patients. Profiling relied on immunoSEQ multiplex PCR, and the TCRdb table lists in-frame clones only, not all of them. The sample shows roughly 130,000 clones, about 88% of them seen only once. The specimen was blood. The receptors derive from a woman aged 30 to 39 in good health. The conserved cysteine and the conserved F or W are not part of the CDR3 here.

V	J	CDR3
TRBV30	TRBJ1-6	AWSRDRTNSPLH
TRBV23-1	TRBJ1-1	ASSPRLWGEGMNTEAF
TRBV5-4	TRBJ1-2	ASSLESGTGGLT
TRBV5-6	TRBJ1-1	ASSLAYRVNTEAF
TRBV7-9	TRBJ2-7	ASSPLAGGSYEQY
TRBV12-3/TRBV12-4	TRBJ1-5	ASSQQGNQPQH
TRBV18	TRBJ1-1	ASSPNRDTEAF
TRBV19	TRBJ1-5	ASSMDGTENQPQH
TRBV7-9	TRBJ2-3	ASSLNRGGADTQY
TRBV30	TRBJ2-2	AWSTGTGYRELF
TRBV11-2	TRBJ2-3	ASRLGGDTQY
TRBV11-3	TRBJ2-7	ASSFGAGQGYEQY
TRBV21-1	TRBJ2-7	ASRGALVYEQY
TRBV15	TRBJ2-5	ATSRDLGGEETQY
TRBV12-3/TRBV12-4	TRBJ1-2	ASSQYGYT
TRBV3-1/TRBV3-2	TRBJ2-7	ASSLAHYEQY
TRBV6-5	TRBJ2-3	ASTTSGRTDTQY
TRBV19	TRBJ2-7	ASSFGWTSGSEQY
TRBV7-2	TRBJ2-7	ASSDIVSHEQY
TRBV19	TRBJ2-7	ASSKEGQGYEQY
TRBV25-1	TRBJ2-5	ASMVGSLETQY
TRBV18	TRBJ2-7	ASSDTGVSYEQY
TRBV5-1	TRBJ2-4	ASSLGAAKNIQY
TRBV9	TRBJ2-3	ASSVWRGGTDTQY
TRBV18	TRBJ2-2	ASSPIRENTGELF
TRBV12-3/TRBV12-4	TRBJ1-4	ATGGMDEKLF